Included here is one T cell receptor beta chain sequence, with context. This may arise from a read error, as a much more abundant clone is one base away. The data stem from a study of tumor and adjacent non-tumor tissue in lung cancer. RNA was extracted from bulk tissue without any cell sorting. A modified ARM-PCR protocol with three rounds of nested PCR amplified TCRbeta. TCRdb independently ran MiXCR on the multiplex PCR reads; one entry per CDR3 protein. The data contain 220,000 or so distinct CDR3 sequences, around 71% of them singletons. The sample consisted of lung tumor tissue. The clonotype was recovered from a man aged 60 to 75 with non-small cell lung cancer.

This CDR3 reads CSVGGTEDSYKQYF. CDR3 bases: TGCAGCGTTGGAGGGACTGAAGACTCCTACAAGCAGTACTTC. The chain is built from TRBV29-1 and TRBJ2-7, with a tentative D call TRBD2 (6 bases). This CDR3 region has 14 residues. In germline, CDR1 is SQVTM, CDR2 ANQGSEA.